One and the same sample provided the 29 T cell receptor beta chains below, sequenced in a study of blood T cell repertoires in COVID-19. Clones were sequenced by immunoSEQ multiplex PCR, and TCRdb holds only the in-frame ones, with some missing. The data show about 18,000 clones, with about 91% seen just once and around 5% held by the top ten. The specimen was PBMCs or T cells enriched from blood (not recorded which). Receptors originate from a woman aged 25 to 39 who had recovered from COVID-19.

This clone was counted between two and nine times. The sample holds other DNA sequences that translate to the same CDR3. In DNA form, the CDR3 reads TGTGCCTGGAGTCGGGACTCTGGGTCCGGAAACACCATATATTTT. Protein: CAWSRDSGSGNTIYF. This chain links TRBV30 with TRBJ1-3; perhaps TRBD1 as D (5 bases). Germline V gives CDR1 GTSNPN, CDR2 SVGIG (reference sequence). This CDR3 is built from 15 residues. The V and J ends lost 2 bases and 4 bases respectively, with 15 bases between them. Combining the CDR3 with reference TRBV30 and TRBJ1-3 gives the whole variable domain SQTIHQWPATLVQPVGSPLSLECTVEGTSNPNLYWYRQAAGRGLQLLFYSVGIGQISSEVPQNLSASRPQDRQFILSSKKLLLSDSGFYLCAWSRDSGSGNTIYFGEGSWLTVV.

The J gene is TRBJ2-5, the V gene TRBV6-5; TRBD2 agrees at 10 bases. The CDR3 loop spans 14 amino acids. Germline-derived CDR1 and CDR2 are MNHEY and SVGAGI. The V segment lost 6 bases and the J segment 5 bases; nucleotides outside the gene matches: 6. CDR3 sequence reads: CASRAGGPWETQYF. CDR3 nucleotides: TGTGCCAGCAGAGCGGGGGGGCCCTGGGAGACCCAGTACTTC.

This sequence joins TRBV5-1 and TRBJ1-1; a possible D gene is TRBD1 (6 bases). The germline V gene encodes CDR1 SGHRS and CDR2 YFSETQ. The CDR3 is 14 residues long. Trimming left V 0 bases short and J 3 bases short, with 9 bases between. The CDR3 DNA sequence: TGCGCCAGCAGCTTGGTAGGGGGGGACACTGAAGCTTTCTTT. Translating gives CASSLVGGDTEAFF.

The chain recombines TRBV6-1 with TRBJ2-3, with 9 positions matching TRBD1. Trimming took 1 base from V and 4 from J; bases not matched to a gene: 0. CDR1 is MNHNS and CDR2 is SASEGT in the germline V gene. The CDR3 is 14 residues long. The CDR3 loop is CASSEGQGADTQYF. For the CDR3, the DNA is TGTGCCAGCAGTGAAGGACAGGGGGCAGATACGCAGTATTTT.

CDR3 sequence (DNA): TGTGCCAGCAGCCACCGGACGGCGGGAAAGGTAGATACGCAGTATTTT. Translated, it gives CASSHRTAGKVDTQYF. The chain combines TRBV11-3 with TRBJ2-3, with D perhaps matching TRBD2 (6 bases). The CDR3 consists of 16 residues. Trimming cost V 5 bases and J 5 bases, with 20 bases left between them. Per germline, CDR1 SGHNT and CDR2 YENEEA.

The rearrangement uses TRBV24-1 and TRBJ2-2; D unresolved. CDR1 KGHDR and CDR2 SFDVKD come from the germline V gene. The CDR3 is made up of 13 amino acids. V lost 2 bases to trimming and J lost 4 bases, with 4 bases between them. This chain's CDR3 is CATSDSSTGELFF. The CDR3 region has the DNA TGTGCCACCAGTGATTCCTCCACCGGGGAGCTGTTTTTT.

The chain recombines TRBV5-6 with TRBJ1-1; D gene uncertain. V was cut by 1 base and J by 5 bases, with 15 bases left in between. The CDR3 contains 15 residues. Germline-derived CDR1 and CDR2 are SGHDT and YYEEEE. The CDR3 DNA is TGTGCCAGCAGCTTGAAGAGGGCGGATCGGACTGAAGCTTTCTTT. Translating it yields CASSLKRADRTEAFF. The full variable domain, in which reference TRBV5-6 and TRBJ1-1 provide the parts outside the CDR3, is DAGVTQSPTHLIKTRGQQVTLRCSPKSGHDTVSWYQQALGQGPQFIFQYYEEEERQRGNFPDRFSGHQFPNYSSELNVNALLLGDSALYLCASSLKRADRTEAFFGQGTRLTVV.

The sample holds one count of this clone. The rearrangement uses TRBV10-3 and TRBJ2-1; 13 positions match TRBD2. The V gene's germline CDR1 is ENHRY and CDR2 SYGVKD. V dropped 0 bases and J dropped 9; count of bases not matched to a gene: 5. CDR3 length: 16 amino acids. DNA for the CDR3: TGTGCCATCAGTGAGTCGGGACTAGCGGGGAAAAGTGAGCAGTTCTTC. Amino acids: CAISESGLAGKSEQFF.

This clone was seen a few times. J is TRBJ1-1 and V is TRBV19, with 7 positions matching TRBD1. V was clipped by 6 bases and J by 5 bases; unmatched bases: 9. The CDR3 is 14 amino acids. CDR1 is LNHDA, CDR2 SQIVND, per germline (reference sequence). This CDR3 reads CASRETGVLTEAFF. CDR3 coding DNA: TGTGCCAGTAGGGAAACAGGGGTCTTAACTGAAGCTTTCTTT.

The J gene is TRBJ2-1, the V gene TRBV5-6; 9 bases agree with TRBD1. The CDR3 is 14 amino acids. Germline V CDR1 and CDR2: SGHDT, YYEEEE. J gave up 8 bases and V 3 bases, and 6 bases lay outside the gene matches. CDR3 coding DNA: TGTGCCAGCAGCTCCCCGGGACAGGGCTATGAGCAGTTCTTC. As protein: CASSSPGQGYEQFF.

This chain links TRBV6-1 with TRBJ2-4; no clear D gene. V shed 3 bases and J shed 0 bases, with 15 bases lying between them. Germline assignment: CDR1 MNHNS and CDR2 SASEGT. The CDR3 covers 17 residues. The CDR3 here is CASSDQRDTLAKNIQYF. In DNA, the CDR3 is TGTGCCAGCAGTGATCAGCGTGATACACTAGCCAAAAACATTCAGTACTTC.

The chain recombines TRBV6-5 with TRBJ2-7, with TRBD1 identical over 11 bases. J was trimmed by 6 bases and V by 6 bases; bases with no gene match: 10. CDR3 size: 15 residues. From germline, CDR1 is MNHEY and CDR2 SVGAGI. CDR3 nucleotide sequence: TGTGCCAGCAGCCGGGGGACAGGGGGGGCCATCGAGCAGTACTTC. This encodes CASSRGTGGAIEQYF.

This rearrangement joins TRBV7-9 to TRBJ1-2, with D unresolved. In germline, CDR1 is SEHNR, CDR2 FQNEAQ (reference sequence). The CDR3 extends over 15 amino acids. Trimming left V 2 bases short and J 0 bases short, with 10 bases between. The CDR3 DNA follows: TGTGCCAGCAGCTTATCGGGGAGAACTAACTATGGCTACACCTTC. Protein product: CASSLSGRTNYGYTF.

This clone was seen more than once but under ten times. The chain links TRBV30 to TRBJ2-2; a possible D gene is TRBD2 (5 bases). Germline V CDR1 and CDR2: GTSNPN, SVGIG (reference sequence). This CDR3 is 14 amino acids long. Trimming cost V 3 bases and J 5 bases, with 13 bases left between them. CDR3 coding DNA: TGTGCCTGGAGCCCCTTCGTAGCGACCGGGGAGCTGTTTTTT. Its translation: CAWSPFVATGELFF.

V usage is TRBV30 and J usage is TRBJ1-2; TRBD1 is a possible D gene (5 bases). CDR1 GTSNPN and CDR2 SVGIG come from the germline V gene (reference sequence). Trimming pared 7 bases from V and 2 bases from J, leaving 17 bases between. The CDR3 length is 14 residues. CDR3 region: CASTRGDGNYGYTF. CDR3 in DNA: TGTGCCTCAACCCGCGGGGACGGAAACTATGGCTACACCTTC.

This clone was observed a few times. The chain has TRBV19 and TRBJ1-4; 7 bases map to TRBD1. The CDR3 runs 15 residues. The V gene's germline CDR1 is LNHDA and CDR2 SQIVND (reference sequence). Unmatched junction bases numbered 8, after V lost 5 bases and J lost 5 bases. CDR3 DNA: TGTGCCAGTAGTCCGGACAGGAGGGGAAATGAAAAACTGTTTTTT. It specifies CASSPDRRGNEKLFF. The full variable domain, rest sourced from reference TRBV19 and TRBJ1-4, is DGGITQSPKYLFRKEGQNVTLSCEQNLNHDAMYWYRQDPGQGLRLIYYSQIVNDFQKGDIAEGYSVSREKKESFPLTVTSAQKNPTAFYLCASSPDRRGNEKLFFGSGTQLSVL.

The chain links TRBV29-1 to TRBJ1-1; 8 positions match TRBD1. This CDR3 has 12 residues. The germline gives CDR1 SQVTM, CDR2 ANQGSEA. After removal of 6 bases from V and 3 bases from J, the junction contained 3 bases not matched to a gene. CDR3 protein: CSVQGADTEAFF. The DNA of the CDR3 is TGCAGCGTCCAGGGGGCGGACACTGAAGCTTTCTTT.

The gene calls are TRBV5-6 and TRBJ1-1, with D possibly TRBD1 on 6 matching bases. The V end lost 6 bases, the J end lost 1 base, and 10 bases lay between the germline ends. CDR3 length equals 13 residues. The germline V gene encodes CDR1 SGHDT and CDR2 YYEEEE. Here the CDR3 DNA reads TGTGCCAGCACCGAACAGGGGAACACTGAAGCTTTCTTT. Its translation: CASTEQGNTEAFF.

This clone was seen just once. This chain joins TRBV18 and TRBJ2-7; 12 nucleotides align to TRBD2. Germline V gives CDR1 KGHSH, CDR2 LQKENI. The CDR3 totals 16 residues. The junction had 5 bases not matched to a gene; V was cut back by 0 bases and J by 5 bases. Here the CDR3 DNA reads TGTGCCAGCTCACCACCGGGACTAGCGGGTTCGAACGAGCAGTACTTC. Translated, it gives CASSPPGLAGSNEQYF.

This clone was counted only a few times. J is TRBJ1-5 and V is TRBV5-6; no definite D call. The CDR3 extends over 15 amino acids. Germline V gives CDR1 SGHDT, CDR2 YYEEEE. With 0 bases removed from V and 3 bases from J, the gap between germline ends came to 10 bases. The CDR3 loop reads CASSLAAGSNQPQHF. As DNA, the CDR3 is TGTGCCAGCAGCTTGGCCGCGGGATCCAATCAGCCCCAGCATTTT.

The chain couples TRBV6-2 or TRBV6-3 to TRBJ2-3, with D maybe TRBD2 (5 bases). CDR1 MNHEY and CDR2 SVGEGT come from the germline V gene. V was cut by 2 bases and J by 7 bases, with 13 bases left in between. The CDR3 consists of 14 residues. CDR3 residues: CASSYEDSVNTQYF. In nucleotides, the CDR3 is TGTGCCAGCAGTTACGAGGACTCCGTTAATACGCAGTATTTT.

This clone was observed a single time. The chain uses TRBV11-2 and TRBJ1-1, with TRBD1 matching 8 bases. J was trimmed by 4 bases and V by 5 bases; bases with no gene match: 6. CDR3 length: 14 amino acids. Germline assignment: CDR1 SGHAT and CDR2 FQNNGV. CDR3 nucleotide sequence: TGTGCCAGCAGCGGACAGGGTTTGGGCACTGAAGCTTTCTTT. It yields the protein CASSGQGLGTEAFF.

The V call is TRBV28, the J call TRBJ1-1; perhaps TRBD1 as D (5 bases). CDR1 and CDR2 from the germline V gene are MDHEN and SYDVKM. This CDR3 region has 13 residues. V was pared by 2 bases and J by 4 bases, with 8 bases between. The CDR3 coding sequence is TGTGCCAGCAGTTTAACGGGGGTCACTGAAGCTTTCTTT. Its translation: CASSLTGVTEAFF.

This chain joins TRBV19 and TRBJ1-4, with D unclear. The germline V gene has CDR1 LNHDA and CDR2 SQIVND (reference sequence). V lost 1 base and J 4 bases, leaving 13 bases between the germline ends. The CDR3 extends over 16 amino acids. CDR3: CASSIAIPKLNEKLFF. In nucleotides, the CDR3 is TGTGCCAGTAGTATAGCAATTCCCAAGCTTAATGAAAAACTGTTTTTT.

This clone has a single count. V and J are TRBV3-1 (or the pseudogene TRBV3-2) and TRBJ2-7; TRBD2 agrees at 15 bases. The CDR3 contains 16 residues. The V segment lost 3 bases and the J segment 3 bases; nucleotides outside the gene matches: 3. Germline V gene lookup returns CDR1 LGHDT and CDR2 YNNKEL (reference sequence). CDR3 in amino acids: CASSHKGLAGGYEQYF. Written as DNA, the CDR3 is TGTGCCAGCAGCCATAAGGGACTAGCGGGGGGCTACGAGCAGTACTTC.

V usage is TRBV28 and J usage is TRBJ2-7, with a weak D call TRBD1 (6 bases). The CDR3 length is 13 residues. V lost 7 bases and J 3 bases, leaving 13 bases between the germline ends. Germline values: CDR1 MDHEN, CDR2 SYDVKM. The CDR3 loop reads CASKLTGYYEQYF. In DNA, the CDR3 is TGTGCCAGCAAACTTACAGGGTACTACGAGCAGTACTTC.

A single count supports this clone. CDR3 bases: TGTGCCAGTACCGCAGGCGGGGCCTGGAACACTGAAGCTTTCTTT. This encodes CASTAGGAWNTEAFF. V and J are TRBV19 and TRBJ1-1; maybe TRBD1 (5 bases). The V gene's germline CDR1 is LNHDA and CDR2 SQIVND (reference sequence). The CDR3 is 15 residues long. V was pared by 7 bases and J by 1 base, with 16 bases between. Using reference TRBV19 and TRBJ1-1 for the parts outside the CDR3, the full variable domain is DGGITQSPKYLFRKEGQNVTLSCEQNLNHDAMYWYRQDPGQGLRLIYYSQIVNDFQKGDIAEGYSVSREKKESFPLTVTSAQKNPTAFYLCASTAGGAWNTEAFFGQGTRLTVV.

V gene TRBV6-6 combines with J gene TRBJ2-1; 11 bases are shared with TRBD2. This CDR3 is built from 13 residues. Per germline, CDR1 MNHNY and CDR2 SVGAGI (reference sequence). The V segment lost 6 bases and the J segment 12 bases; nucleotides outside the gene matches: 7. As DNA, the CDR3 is TGTGCCAGCAGCCGACTCCTAGCGGGGGGGCAGTTCTTC. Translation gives CASSRLLAGGQFF.

CDR3 bases: TGCGCCAGCAGCCGGGACAGGGGCACAGATACGCAGTATTTT. Translated, it gives CASSRDRGTDTQYF. V usage is TRBV4-3 and J usage is TRBJ2-3, with 9 bases that match TRBD1. Trimming removed 4 bases from V and 1 base from J; junction bases left unmatched: 0. The CDR3 is 14 amino acids. Looked up from germline, CDR1 is LGHNA and CDR2 is YSLEER.